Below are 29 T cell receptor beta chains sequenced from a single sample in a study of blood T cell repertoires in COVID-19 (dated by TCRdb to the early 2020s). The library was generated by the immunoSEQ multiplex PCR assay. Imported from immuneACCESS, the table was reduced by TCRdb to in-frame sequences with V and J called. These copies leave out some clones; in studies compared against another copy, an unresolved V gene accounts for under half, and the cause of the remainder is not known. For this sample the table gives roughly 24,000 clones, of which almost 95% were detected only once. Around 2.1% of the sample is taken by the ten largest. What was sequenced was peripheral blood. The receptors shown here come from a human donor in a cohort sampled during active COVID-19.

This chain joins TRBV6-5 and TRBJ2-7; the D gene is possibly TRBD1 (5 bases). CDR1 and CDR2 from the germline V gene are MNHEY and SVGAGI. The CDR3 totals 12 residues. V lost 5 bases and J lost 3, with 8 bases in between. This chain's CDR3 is CASSPTDYEQYF. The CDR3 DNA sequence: TGTGCCAGCAGTCCGACAGACTACGAGCAGTACTTC.

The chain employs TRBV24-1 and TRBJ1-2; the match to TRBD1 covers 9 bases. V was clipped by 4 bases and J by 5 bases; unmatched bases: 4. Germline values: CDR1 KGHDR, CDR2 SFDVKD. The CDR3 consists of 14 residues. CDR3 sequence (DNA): TGTGCCACCAGTGAATCCGACAGGGGGTATGGCTACACCTTC. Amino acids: CATSESDRGYGYTF.

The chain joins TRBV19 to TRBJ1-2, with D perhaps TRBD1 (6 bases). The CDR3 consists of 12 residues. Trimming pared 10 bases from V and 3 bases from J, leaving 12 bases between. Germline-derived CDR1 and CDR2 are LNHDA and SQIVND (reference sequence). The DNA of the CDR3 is TGTGCCACCACGCCAGGGGACTATGGCTACACCTTC. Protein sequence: CATTPGDYGYTF.

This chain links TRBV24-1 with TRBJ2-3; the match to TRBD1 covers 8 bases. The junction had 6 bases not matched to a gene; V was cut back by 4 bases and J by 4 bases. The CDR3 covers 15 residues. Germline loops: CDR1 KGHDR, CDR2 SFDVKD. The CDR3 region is CATSDRGQGPDTQYF. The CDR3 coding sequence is TGTGCCACCAGTGACCGTGGACAGGGACCAGATACGCAGTATTTT.

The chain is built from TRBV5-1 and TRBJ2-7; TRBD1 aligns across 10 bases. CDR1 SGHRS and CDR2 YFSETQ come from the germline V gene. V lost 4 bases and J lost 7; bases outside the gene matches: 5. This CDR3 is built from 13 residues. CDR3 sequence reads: CASSTGQGGEQYF. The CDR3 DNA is TGCGCCAGCAGCACAGGACAGGGGGGTGAGCAGTACTTC.

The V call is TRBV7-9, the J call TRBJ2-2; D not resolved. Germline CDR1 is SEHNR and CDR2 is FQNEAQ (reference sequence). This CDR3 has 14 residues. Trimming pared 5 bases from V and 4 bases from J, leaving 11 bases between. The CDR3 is CASSPPPGTGELFF. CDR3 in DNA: TGTGCCAGCAGCCCTCCTCCGGGCACCGGGGAGCTGTTTTTT.

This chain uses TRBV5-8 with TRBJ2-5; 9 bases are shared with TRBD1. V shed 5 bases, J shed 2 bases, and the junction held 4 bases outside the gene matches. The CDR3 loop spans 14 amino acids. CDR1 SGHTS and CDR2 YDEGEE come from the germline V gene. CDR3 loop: CASRGTGRQETQYF. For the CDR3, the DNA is TGTGCCAGCAGAGGGACAGGGAGGCAAGAGACCCAGTACTTC.

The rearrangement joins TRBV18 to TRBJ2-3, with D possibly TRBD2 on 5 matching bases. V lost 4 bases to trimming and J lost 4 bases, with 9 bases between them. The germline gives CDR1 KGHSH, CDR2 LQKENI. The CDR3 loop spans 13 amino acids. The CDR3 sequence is CASSLPGADTQYF. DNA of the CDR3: TGTGCCAGCTCACTACCCGGGGCAGATACGCAGTATTTT.

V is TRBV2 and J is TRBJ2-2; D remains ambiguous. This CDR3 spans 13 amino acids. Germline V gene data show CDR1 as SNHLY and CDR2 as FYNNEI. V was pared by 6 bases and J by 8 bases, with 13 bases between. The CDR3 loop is CASRPEVQGELFF. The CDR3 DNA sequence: TGTGCCAGCAGGCCCGAGGTTCAGGGGGAGCTGTTTTTT.

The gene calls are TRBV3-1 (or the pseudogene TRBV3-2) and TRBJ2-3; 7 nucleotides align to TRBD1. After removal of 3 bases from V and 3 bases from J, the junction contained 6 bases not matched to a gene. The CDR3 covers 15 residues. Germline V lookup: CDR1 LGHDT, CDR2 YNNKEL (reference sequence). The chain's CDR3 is CASSHDRVGTDTQYF. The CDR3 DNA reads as TGTGCCAGCAGCCACGACAGGGTAGGAACAGATACGCAGTATTTT.

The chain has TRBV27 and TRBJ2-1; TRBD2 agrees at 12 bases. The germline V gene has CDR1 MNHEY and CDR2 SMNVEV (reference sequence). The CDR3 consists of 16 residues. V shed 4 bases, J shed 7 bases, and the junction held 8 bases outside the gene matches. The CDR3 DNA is TGTGCCAGCAGTTCACTGGGACTAGCGGGTCGGAATGAGCAGTTCTTC. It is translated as CASSSLGLAGRNEQFF.

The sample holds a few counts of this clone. The CDR3 nucleotides read TGTGCCAGCAGGGACCCCGACAGTTATCAGCCCCAGCATTTT. This translates into CASRDPDSYQPQHF. V usage is TRBV7-3 and J usage is TRBJ1-5, with a weak D call TRBD1 (5 bases). The CDR3 spans 14 residues. Germline CDR1 and CDR2: SGHTA and FQGTGA. V dropped 6 bases and J dropped 5 bases, with 14 bases sitting between them.

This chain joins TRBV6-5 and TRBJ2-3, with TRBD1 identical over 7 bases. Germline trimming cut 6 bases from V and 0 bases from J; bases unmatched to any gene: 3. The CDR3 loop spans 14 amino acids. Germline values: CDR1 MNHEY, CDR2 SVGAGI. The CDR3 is CASSWDRSTDTQYF. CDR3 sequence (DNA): TGTGCCAGCAGCTGGGACAGAAGCACAGATACGCAGTATTTT.

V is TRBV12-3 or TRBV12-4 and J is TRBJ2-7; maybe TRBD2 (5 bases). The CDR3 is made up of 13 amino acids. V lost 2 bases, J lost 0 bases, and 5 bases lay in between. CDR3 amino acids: CASSLSGSYEQYF. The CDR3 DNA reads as TGTGCCAGCAGTTTAAGCGGCTCCTACGAGCAGTACTTC.

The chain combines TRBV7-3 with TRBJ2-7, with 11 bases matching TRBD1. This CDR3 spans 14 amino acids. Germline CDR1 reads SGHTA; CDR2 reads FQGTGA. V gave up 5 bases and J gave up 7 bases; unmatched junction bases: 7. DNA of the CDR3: TGTGCCAGCAGCCCCGGGACAGGGGGGAAAGAGCAGTACTTC. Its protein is CASSPGTGGKEQYF. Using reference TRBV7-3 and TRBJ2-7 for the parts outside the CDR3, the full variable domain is GAGVSQTPSNKVTEKGKYVELRCDPISGHTALYWYRQSLGQGPEFLIYFQGTGAADDSGLPNDRFFAVRPEGSVSTLKIQRTERGDSAVYLCASSPGTGGKEQYFGPGTRLTVT.

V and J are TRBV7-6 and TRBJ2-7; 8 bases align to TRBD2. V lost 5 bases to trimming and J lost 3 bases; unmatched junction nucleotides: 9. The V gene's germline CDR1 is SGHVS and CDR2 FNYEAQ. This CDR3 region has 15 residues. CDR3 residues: CASSTGTSSVYEQYF. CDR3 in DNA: TGTGCCAGCAGCACGGGGACTAGTAGCGTCTACGAGCAGTACTTC.

CDR3 amino acids: CASSDHRDTEAFF. Here the CDR3 DNA reads TGTGCCAGCAGCGATCACAGGGACACTGAAGCTTTCTTT. The chain combines TRBV7-8 with TRBJ1-1; perhaps TRBD1 as D (6 bases). Germline V lookup: CDR1 SGHVS, CDR2 FQNEAQ. Trimming took off 5 bases at V and 3 bases at J, with 10 bases between the two ends. The CDR3 sequence is 13 residues long.

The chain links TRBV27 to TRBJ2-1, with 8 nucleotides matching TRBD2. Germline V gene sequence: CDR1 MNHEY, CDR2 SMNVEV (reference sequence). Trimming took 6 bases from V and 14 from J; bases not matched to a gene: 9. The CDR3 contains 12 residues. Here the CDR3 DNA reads TGTGCCAGCAGCCTAACTAGCGGCCCCGAGTTCTTC. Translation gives CASSLTSGPEFF.

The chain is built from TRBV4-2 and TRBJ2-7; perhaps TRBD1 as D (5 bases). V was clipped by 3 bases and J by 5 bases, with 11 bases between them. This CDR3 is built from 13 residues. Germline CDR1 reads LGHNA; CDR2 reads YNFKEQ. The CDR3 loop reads CASSQTVNHEQYF. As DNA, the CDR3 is TGTGCCAGCAGCCAGACAGTTAATCACGAGCAGTACTTC.

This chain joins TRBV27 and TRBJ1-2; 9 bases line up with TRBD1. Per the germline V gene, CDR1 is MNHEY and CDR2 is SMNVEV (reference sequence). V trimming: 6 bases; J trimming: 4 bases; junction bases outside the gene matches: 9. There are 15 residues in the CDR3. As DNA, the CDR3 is TGTGCCAGCAGGTCATCCGGGACAGGGATCTATGGCTACACCTTC. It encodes CASRSSGTGIYGYTF.

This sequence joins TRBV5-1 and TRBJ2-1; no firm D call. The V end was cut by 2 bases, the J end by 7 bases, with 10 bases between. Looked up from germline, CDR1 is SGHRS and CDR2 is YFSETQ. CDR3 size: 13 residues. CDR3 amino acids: CASSFSPRNEQFF. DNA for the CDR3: TGCGCCAGCAGCTTCTCACCGAGGAATGAGCAGTTCTTC.

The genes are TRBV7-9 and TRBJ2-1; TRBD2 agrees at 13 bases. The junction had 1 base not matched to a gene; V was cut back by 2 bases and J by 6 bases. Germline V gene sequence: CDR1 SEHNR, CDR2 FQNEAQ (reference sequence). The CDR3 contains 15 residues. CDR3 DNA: TGTGCCAGCAGCTTAACTAGCGGGGGGGTCAATGAGCAGTTCTTC. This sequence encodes CASSLTSGGVNEQFF. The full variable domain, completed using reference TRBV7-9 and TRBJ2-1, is DTGVSQNPRHKITKRGQNVTFRCDPISEHNRLYWYRQTLGQGPEFLTYFQNEAQLEKSRLLSDRFSAERPKGSFSTLEIQRTEQGDSAMYLCASSLTSGGVNEQFFGPGTRLTVL.

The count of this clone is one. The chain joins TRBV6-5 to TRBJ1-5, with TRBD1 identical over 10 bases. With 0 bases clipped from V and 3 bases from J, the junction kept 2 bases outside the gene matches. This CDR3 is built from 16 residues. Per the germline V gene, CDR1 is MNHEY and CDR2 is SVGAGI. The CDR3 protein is CASSYSGQGNNQPQHF. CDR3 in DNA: TGTGCCAGCAGTTACTCGGGACAGGGGAACAATCAGCCCCAGCATTTT.

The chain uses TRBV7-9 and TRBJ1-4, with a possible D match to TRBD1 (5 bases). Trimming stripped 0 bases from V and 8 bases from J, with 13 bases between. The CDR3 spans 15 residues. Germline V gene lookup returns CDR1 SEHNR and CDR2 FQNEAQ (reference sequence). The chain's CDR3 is CASSLATTVYEKLFF. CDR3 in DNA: TGTGCCAGCAGCTTAGCGACGACAGTCTACGAAAAACTGTTTTTT.

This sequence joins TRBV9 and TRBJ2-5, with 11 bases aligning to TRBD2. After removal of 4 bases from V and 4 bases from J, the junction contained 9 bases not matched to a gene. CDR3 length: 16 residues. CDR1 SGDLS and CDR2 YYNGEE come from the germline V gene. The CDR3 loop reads CASSPGLAGGGETQYF. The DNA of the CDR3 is TGTGCCAGCAGCCCCGGTCTAGCGGGGGGTGGAGAGACCCAGTACTTC.

The CDR3 DNA follows: TGTGCCAGTAGTAGTTTGCGGACAGGGTCGTACAATGAGCAGTTCTTC. Translation gives CASSSLRTGSYNEQFF. The gene calls are TRBV19 and TRBJ2-1; 8 positions agree with TRBD1. Germline-derived CDR1 and CDR2 are LNHDA and SQIVND (reference sequence). V lost 4 bases and J lost 4; bases outside the gene matches: 9. The CDR3 runs 16 residues.

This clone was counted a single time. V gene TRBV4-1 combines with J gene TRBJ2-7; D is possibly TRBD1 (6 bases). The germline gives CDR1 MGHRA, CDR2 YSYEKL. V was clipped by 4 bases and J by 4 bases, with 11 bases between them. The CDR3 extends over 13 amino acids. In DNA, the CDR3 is TGCGCCAGCAGCCCTGGGACAATGTACGAGCAGTACTTC. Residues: CASSPGTMYEQYF.

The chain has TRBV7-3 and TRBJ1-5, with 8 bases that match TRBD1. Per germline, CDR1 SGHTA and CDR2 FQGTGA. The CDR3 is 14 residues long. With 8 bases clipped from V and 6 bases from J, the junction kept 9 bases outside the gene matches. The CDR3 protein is CASEDREGGQPQHF. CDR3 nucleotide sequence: TGTGCCAGCGAGGACAGGGAGGGGGGTCAGCCCCAGCATTTT.

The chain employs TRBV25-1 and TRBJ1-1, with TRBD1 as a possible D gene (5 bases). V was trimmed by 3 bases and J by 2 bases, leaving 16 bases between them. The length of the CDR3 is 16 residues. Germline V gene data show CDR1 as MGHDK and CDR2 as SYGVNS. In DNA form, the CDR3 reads TGTGCCAGCAGTGAGAAGTGGGGCCGGCCAAACACTGAAGCTTTCTTT. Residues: CASSEKWGRPNTEAFF.